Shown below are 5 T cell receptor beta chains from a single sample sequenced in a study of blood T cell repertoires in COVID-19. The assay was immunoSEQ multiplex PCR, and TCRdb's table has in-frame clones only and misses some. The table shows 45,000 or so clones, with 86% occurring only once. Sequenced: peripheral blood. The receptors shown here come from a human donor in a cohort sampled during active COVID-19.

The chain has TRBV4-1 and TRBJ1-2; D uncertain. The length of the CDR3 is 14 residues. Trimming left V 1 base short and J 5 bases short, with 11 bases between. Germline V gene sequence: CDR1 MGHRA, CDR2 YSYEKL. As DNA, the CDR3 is TGCGCCAGCAGCCAAGGGGTGGGCGTTTATGGCTACACCTTC. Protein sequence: CASSQGVGVYGYTF.

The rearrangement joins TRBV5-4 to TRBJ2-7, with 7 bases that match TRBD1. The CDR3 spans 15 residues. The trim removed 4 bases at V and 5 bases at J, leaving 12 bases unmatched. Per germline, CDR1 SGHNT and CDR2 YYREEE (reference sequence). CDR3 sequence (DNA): TGTGCCAGCAGCCCGGACCTACAGGGGCAGAACGAGCAGTACTTC. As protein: CASSPDLQGQNEQYF.

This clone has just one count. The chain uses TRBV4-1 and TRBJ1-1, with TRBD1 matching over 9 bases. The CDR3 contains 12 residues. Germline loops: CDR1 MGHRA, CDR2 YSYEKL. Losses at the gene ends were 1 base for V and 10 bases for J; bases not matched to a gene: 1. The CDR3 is CASSQGQGVAFF. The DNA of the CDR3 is TGCGCCAGCAGCCAAGGACAGGGGGTAGCTTTCTTT.

The CDR3 nucleotides read TGTGCCTGGAGCATCGGCAGGGGGTCCGTCGGGGAGCTGTTTTTT. Translation: CAWSIGRGSVGELFF. The V gene is TRBV30, the J gene TRBJ2-2, with 7 bases that match TRBD1. This CDR3 is 15 amino acids long. Germline V gene lookup returns CDR1 GTSNPN and CDR2 SVGIG (reference sequence). V was pared by 3 bases and J by 7 bases, with 11 bases of the junction left unmatched.

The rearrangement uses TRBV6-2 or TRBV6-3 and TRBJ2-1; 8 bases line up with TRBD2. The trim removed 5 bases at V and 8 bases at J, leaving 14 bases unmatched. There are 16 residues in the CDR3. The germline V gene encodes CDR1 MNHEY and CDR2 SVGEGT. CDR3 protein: CASSGTVGGGRHEQFF. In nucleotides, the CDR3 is TGTGCCAGCAGTGGGACGGTCGGGGGGGGCCGCCATGAGCAGTTCTTC.